This TCR beta chain was observed in a study of glioma-infiltrating T cells. Study results and limitations: Only very few CDR3 sequences appeared in both tissue and blood. Non-neoplastic patients had below-expected tissue-blood divergence, while all gliomas exceeded expectation.

In this sample, this clonotype turned up many times. Its target is not known. The CDR3 sequence is 14 residues long. The germline CDR1 and CDR2 sequences are SGHNT and YYREEE (reference sequence). The V segment lost 4 bases and the J segment 3 bases; nucleotides outside the gene matches: 6. The iRepertoire nested amplicon-rescue multiplex PCR amplified TCR alpha and beta CDR3s from RNA. For one-step reverse transcription and amplification, about 90-450 ng of tissue mRNA or PBMC total RNA was used. TCRdb called the multiplex PCR reads again in MiXCR, with one record for every CDR3 protein. The sample includes more than 90,000 distinct CDR3 sequences, approximately 40% of them seen just once.

This sequence joins TRBV5-4 and TRBJ2-5, with 7 bases fitting TRBD1. The source material was glioma tissue, nonneoplastic brain tissue, or PBMCs (not recorded which). The TCR originated in a human donor with low-grade glioma or glioblastoma, undergoing nonglioma brain surgery, or in good health (not recorded which). As DNA, the CDR3 is TGTGCCAGCAGCCGGGACAGCTTCAAAGAGACCCAGTACTTC. This translates into CASSRDSFKETQYF.